This T cell receptor (beta chain) was found in a study of blood T cells in healthy people across ages. Per-sample PBMC isolation yielded at least 6 million cells. A sample-barcoded 5' primer and a J-beta primer mix were used in a second PCR of about 6 to 11 cycles. TCRdb re-derived calls from the 5' RACE reads in MiXCR, one entry per CDR3 protein. The sample yields more than 650,000 distinct CDR3 sequences, 53% seen once. Germline V CDR1 and CDR2: SQVTM, ANQGSEA. The CDR3 has 11 residues. Points on this clonotype: Being one base from a much bigger clone, this may be a read error.

This chain joins TRBV29-1 and TRBJ2-7; possible D gene TRBD2, 6 bases. The DNA end lines up better with TRBJ2-5; the J call may be wrong. The material sequenced was blood. This clonotype was sampled from an elderly man in good health. DNA for the CDR3: TGCAGCGTCCGGGAGCAAGAGACCCAGTACTTC. Its protein is CSVREQETQYF.